Below are 15 T cell receptor beta chains sequenced from a single sample in a study of technical replicates of blood from a few donors. Repertoires were generated with immunoSEQ multiplex PCR, while TCRdb's copy carries only in-frame clones and drops some. The data contain about 82,000 clones, roughly 95% of them singletons. The sequencing sample was made of T cells isolated from PBMCs. These receptors originate from a human donor in good health.

The gene calls are TRBV7-2 and TRBJ1-2; 9 nucleotides line up with TRBD1. Germline trimming cut 2 bases from V and 6 bases from J; bases unmatched to any gene: 4. The CDR3 has 14 amino acids. In germline, CDR1 is SGHTA, CDR2 FQGNSA. This CDR3 reads CASSLPGTGNGYTF. CDR3 DNA sequence: TGTGCCAGCAGCTTACCGGGGACAGGGAATGGCTACACCTTC.

The chain carries TRBV5-1 and TRBJ2-4, with D unclear. V was cut by 0 bases and J by 8 bases, with 9 bases left in between. Germline CDR1 SGHRS, CDR2 YFSETQ. There are 13 residues in the CDR3. In DNA, the CDR3 is TGCGCCAGCAGCTTGGACAGTTTTGACATTCAGTACTTC. It encodes CASSLDSFDIQYF.

The rearrangement links TRBV30 to TRBJ1-5; D is possibly TRBD1 (5 bases). This CDR3 has 13 residues. In germline, CDR1 is GTSNPN, CDR2 SVGIG (reference sequence). V lost 4 bases, J lost 2 bases, and 9 bases lay in between. The CDR3 DNA is TGTGCCTGGACAGGACAAGGCAATCAGCCCCAGCATTTT. Its protein is CAWTGQGNQPQHF.

The chain joins TRBV28 to TRBJ2-1, with a tentative D call TRBD1 (6 bases). The V gene lost 5 bases and the J gene lost 3 bases, with 14 bases spanning the gap. The germline gives CDR1 MDHEN, CDR2 SYDVKM. This CDR3 is built from 15 residues. In DNA, the CDR3 is TGTGCCAGCAGTCACCGGACAGCGGTCTACAATGAGCAGTTCTTC. This gives the protein CASSHRTAVYNEQFF.

This clone is a singleton in its sample. The chain joins TRBV19 to TRBJ2-7; 8 bases are shared with TRBD2. V shed 3 bases, J shed 2 bases, and the junction held 6 bases outside the gene matches. CDR1 LNHDA and CDR2 SQIVND come from the germline V gene (reference sequence). This CDR3 is built from 15 residues. CDR3 loop: CASSIWVAGTYEQYF. In DNA form, the CDR3 reads TGTGCCAGTAGTATTTGGGTAGCGGGAACCTACGAGCAGTACTTC.

The rearrangement joins TRBV7-2 to TRBJ1-1; D is uncertain. This CDR3 spans 14 amino acids. Trimming pared 6 bases from V and 0 bases from J, leaving 11 bases between. The germline gives CDR1 SGHTA, CDR2 FQGNSA. The DNA for the CDR3 is TGTGCCAGCAGTAAAAGACACGTGAACACTGAAGCTTTCTTT. Translated, it gives CASSKRHVNTEAFF.

This clone was detected once. This rearrangement joins TRBV10-3 to TRBJ2-1; 9 bases align to TRBD1. J lost 7 bases, V lost 9 bases, and 13 bases had no gene match. The CDR3 runs 15 residues. Germline-derived CDR1 and CDR2 are ENHRY and SYGVKD. CDR3 coding DNA: TGTGCCATTCGACCCGGGACAGGGAATCGGAATGAGCAGTTCTTC. This codes for CAIRPGTGNRNEQFF.

This rearrangement joins TRBV5-1 to TRBJ1-5; D gene unclear. Germline assignment: CDR1 SGHRS and CDR2 YFSETQ. The CDR3 loop spans 11 amino acids. V dropped 5 bases and J dropped 11 bases, with 11 bases sitting between them. The CDR3 DNA is TGCGCCAGCAGAAGACTGTGCTCCCAGCATTTT. It encodes CASRRLCSQHF.

The chain carries TRBV4-3 and TRBJ1-2; TRBD1 agrees at 11 bases. V was clipped by 0 bases and J by 6 bases; unmatched bases: 6. Per germline, CDR1 LGHNA and CDR2 YSLEER. CDR3 length equals 16 residues. The CDR3: CASSQDPRTGGNGYTF. The CDR3 region has the DNA TGCGCCAGCAGCCAAGACCCTCGGACAGGGGGCAATGGCTACACCTTC.

The rearrangement links TRBV6-5 to TRBJ2-7; TRBD2 matches at 12 bases. The CDR3 sequence is 16 residues long. The ends lost 2 bases at V and 0 bases at J; junction bases unmatched: 2. CDR1 and CDR2 (germline): MNHEY, SVGAGI. CDR3 loop: CASSYGLAGLSYEQYF. The CDR3 coding sequence is TGTGCCAGCAGTTACGGACTAGCGGGACTCTCCTACGAGCAGTACTTC.

The genes are TRBV28 and TRBJ1-2; D may be TRBD1 (6 bases). The CDR3 contains 13 residues. With 5 bases removed from V and 8 bases from J, the gap between germline ends came to 15 bases. Germline V lookup: CDR1 MDHEN, CDR2 SYDVKM. CDR3 in amino acids: CASSPTDRRGYTF. The CDR3 region has the DNA TGTGCCAGCAGTCCAACGGACAGACGGGGCTACACCTTC.

As concerns this clone: This same CDR3 is encoded by further DNA sequences in the sample. The J gene is TRBJ2-3, the V gene TRBV7-9; D not resolved. Germline V gene sequence: CDR1 SEHNR, CDR2 FQNEAQ (reference sequence). This CDR3 spans 13 amino acids. V lost 5 bases to trimming and J lost 2 bases, with 8 bases between them. Written as DNA, the CDR3 is TGTGCCAGCAGCCCCCAGGCCACAGATACGCAGTATTTT. Translated, it gives CASSPQATDTQYF.

The chain combines TRBV2 with TRBJ1-5, with D possibly TRBD1 on 5 matching bases. The length of the CDR3 is 13 residues. Between the trimmed V and J ends, which lost 0 bases and 7 bases, there was a span of 7 bases. Germline V gene data show CDR1 as SNHLY and CDR2 as FYNNEI. The CDR3 coding sequence is TGTGCCAGCAGTGAAGCGTCAGGGCAGCCCCAGCATTTT. Amino acids: CASSEASGQPQHF.

The chain carries TRBV28 and TRBJ2-7, with 7 bases identical to TRBD1. Trimming at V came to 4 bases and at J to 2 bases, leaving 8 bases not matched to a gene. Germline V gives CDR1 MDHEN, CDR2 SYDVKM. The CDR3 is made up of 15 amino acids. The CDR3 DNA follows: TGTGCCAGCAGTTCCCTTAGTGGGACAGCCTACGAGCAGTACTTC. This sequence encodes CASSSLSGTAYEQYF.

The V gene is TRBV5-6, the J gene TRBJ2-7; TRBD2 is a possible D gene (5 bases). V was shortened by 3 bases and J by 0 bases, with 19 bases between the two germline ends. There are 17 residues in the CDR3. Germline CDR1 is SGHDT and CDR2 is YYEEEE. CDR3 DNA: TGTGCCAGCAGCTCCCATAGAGAGGGAATTATCTCCTACGAGCAGTACTTC. Residues: CASSSHREGIISYEQYF.